One sample yielded the 11 T cell receptor beta chains listed below, sequenced in a study of blood T cell repertoires in COVID-19. Repertoires were generated with immunoSEQ multiplex PCR, while TCRdb's copy carries only in-frame clones and drops some. The profile shows some 300,000 clones, approximately 91% of them singletons. Material for sequencing was PBMCs or T cells enriched from blood (not recorded which). The source of these receptors is a woman aged 25-40 years who had recovered from COVID-19.

The V gene is TRBV29-1, the J gene TRBJ2-5; perhaps TRBD2 as D (5 bases). The CDR3 sequence is 12 residues long. Germline CDR1 SQVTM, CDR2 ANQGSEA. V was cut by 3 bases and J by 3 bases, with 8 bases left in between. The CDR3, as DNA: TGCAGCGTTGAGAGGCGGGAAGAGACCCAGTACTTC. It specifies CSVERREETQYF. Full variable domain (remainder filled in from reference TRBV29-1 and TRBJ2-5): SAVISQKPSRDICQRGTSLTIQCQVDSQVTMMFWYRQQPGQSLTLIATANQGSEATYESGFVIDKFPISRPNLTFSTLTVSNMSPEDSSIYLCSVERREETQYFGPGTRLLVL.

The CDR3 DNA reads TGTGCCAGCAGTGAAACGGCGGGAAGGGCAGATACGCAGTATTTT. As protein: CASSETAGRADTQYF. This sequence joins TRBV2 and TRBJ2-3, with TRBD2 as a possible D gene (6 bases). Germline CDR1 and CDR2: SNHLY and FYNNEI. The CDR3 length is 15 residues. V was clipped by 2 bases and J by 4 bases, with 13 bases between them.

This clone was detected a few times. The chain combines TRBV9 with TRBJ1-1; weak D call: TRBD1 (6 bases). Trimming removed 1 base at V and 5 bases at J, with 18 bases between. The CDR3 loop spans 16 amino acids. Germline values: CDR1 SGDLS, CDR2 YYNGEE. CDR3 loop: CASSVIGGVGGTEAFF. The CDR3 DNA sequence: TGTGCCAGCAGCGTAATCGGTGGCGTAGGGGGAACTGAAGCTTTCTTT.

This clone showed up just a few times. This rearrangement joins TRBV28 to TRBJ2-7, with a weak D call TRBD1 (6 bases). Trimming pared 7 bases from V and 3 bases from J, leaving 16 bases between. CDR1 and CDR2 from the germline V gene are MDHEN and SYDVKM. This CDR3 contains 14 residues. In nucleotides, the CDR3 is TGTGCCAGCACCAAACAGGGTACGGTCTACGAGCAGTACTTC. Translated: CASTKQGTVYEQYF.

This clone turned up a few times. The J gene is TRBJ1-5, the V gene TRBV7-2; 8 bases are shared with TRBD1. From germline, CDR1 is SGHTA and CDR2 FQGNSA. This CDR3 region has 15 residues. J was trimmed by 4 bases and V by 2 bases; bases with no gene match: 4. CDR3 residues: CASSLQGAENQPQHF. In nucleotides, the CDR3 is TGTGCCAGCAGCTTACAGGGGGCGGAAAATCAGCCCCAGCATTTT.

The chain uses TRBV9 and TRBJ2-5; maybe TRBD1 (6 bases). This CDR3 spans 12 amino acids. CDR1 and CDR2 from the germline V gene are SGDLS and YYNGEE. V was clipped by 7 bases and J by 0 bases, with 7 bases between them. CDR3 DNA: TGTGCCAGCGGACAGAACCAAGAGACCCAGTACTTC. This codes for CASGQNQETQYF.

V is TRBV6-5 and J is TRBJ2-7, with TRBD2 identical over 7 bases. The CDR3 loop spans 16 amino acids. The germline gives CDR1 MNHEY, CDR2 SVGAGI. V trimming: 2 bases; J trimming: 2 bases; junction bases outside the gene matches: 9. DNA for the CDR3: TGTGCCAGCAGTTACAGGTTCTTGGGGGGGGCCTACGAGCAGTACTTC. Amino acids: CASSYRFLGGAYEQYF.

The chain joins TRBV6-5 to TRBJ1-1; 7 positions match TRBD1. V lost 5 bases to trimming and J lost 0 bases; unmatched junction nucleotides: 6. Germline CDR1 and CDR2: MNHEY and SVGAGI. The CDR3 loop spans 15 amino acids. The CDR3 reads CASSPRTGLNTEAFF. DNA for the CDR3: TGTGCCAGCAGTCCTAGGACAGGTTTGAACACTGAAGCTTTCTTT.

The rearrangement uses TRBV7-8 and TRBJ1-5; weak D call: TRBD1 (6 bases). The ends were cut back, 3 bases at V and 3 bases at J, with 15 bases in the middle. Germline V gene lookup returns CDR1 SGHVS and CDR2 FQNEAQ. The CDR3 is made up of 16 amino acids. CDR3 sequence: CASSFEQGFLNQPQHF. The CDR3 coding sequence is TGTGCCAGCAGCTTTGAACAGGGATTCCTCAATCAGCCCCAGCATTTT.

V gene TRBV4-3 combines with J gene TRBJ1-1, with unresolved D. The CDR3 is 16 amino acids. Deletions cut 0 bases from V and 0 bases from J, with 11 bases between. From germline, CDR1 is LGHNA and CDR2 YSLEER. The CDR3 DNA follows: TGCGCCAGCAGCCAAGATCTTGAGGGCTTGAACACTGAAGCTTTCTTT. Amino acids: CASSQDLEGLNTEAFF.

The chain employs TRBV6-5 and TRBJ1-5; TRBD1 aligns across 8 bases. V trimming: 10 bases; J trimming: 0 bases; junction bases outside the gene matches: 5. This CDR3 has 14 residues. Germline V gene sequence: CDR1 MNHEY, CDR2 SVGAGI. The CDR3 nucleotides are TGTGCCATTTCGACAGGGGTTAGCAATCAGCCCCAGCATTTT. It specifies CAISTGVSNQPQHF.